This passage covers 9 T cell receptor beta chains from one sample sequenced in a study of blood T cells in healthy people across ages. Primed by a sample-barcoded 5' primer and a J-beta primer mix, a second PCR proceeded for 7 to 11 cycles. TCRdb reanalysed the 5' RACE reads using MiXCR and keeps one entry per CDR3 protein. Among about a million distinct CDR3 sequences listed, under 40% were seen once. Sequenced material: blood. Receptors originate from a man younger than 30 in good health.

The sample holds many counts of this clonotype. V and J are TRBV6-6 and TRBJ1-1; the D gene is possibly TRBD1 (5 bases). Germline lookup yields CDR1 MNHNY and CDR2 SVGAGI (reference sequence). CDR3 size: 12 residues. The V end lost 4 bases, the J end lost 5 bases, and 8 bases lay between the germline ends. The CDR3, as DNA: TGTGCCAGCAGTTGGCAGGGTACTGAAGCTTTCTTT. This translates into CASSWQGTEAFF.

This clonotype was counted only a few times. The chain carries TRBV9 and TRBJ2-1; the D call may be TRBD1 or TRBD2 (5 bases each). The CDR3 loop spans 15 amino acids. Trimming left V 0 bases short and J 7 bases short, with 14 bases between. CDR1 and CDR2 (germline): SGDLS, YYNGEE. DNA for the CDR3: TGTGCCAGCAGCGTAGACGGGGCGGGCTCGAATGAGCAGTTCTTC. This codes for CASSVDGAGSNEQFF.

The rearrangement links TRBV5-6 to TRBJ1-1; D possibly corresponds to TRBD1 (6 bases). V dropped 1 base and J dropped 4 bases, with 23 bases sitting between them. Germline V lookup: CDR1 SGHDT, CDR2 YYEEEE. This CDR3 region has 18 residues. Here the CDR3 DNA reads TGTGCCAGCAGCTTGTTTGGCCTACCCACAGGGTCGGTCACTGAAGCTTTCTTT. The encoded protein is CASSLFGLPTGSVTEAFF.

In its sample, this clonotype was seen many times. The chain carries TRBV4-2 and TRBJ2-1; D gene unclear. CDR1 is LGHNA, CDR2 YNFKEQ, per germline. The CDR3 totals 16 residues. V dropped 1 base and J dropped 12 bases, with 22 bases sitting between them. This chain's CDR3 is CASSQVSGRVNEGQFF. CDR3 DNA: TGTGCCAGCAGCCAAGTGTCAGGCCGGGTAAATGAAGGGCAGTTCTTC.

This clonotype was picked up a small number of times. The chain joins TRBV3-1 to TRBJ2-1; 7 bases map to TRBD2. J lost 5 bases, V lost 1 base, and 2 bases had no gene match. The CDR3 extends over 14 amino acids. The germline V gene encodes CDR1 LGHDT and CDR2 YNNKEL (reference sequence). Written as DNA, the CDR3 is TGTGCCAGCAGCCAAGGACTAGCCCACAATGAGCAGTTCTTC. Its protein is CASSQGLAHNEQFF.

The V call is TRBV12-3 or TRBV12-4, the J call TRBJ1-2, with 8 bases aligning to TRBD1. The CDR3 loop spans 16 amino acids. The junction had 9 bases not matched to a gene; V was cut back by 1 base and J by 5 bases. CDR3 DNA: TGTGCCAGCAGTTTAGTGGCCGGGACAGGATCATATGGCTACACCTTC. This encodes CASSLVAGTGSYGYTF.

The V and J genes are TRBV20-1 and TRBJ2-1, with 9 bases matching TRBD1. This CDR3 region has 14 residues. In germline, CDR1 is DFQATT, CDR2 SNEGSKA (reference sequence). V trimming: 7 bases; J trimming: 4 bases; junction bases outside the gene matches: 8. The CDR3 is CSVQGAQLYNEQFF. The CDR3 DNA follows: TGCAGTGTACAGGGGGCACAACTTTACAATGAGCAGTTCTTC.

The chain joins TRBV11-2 to TRBJ2-2; D not certain. The length of the CDR3 is 14 residues. The germline V and J ends were trimmed by 5 bases and 5 bases, with 12 bases remaining between them. Germline assignment: CDR1 SGHAT and CDR2 FQNNGV. The CDR3 DNA reads TGTGCCAGCAGCCCCACCAGCTTGACCGGGGAGCTGTTTTTT. Its protein is CASSPTSLTGELFF.

V and J are TRBV6-2 or TRBV6-3 and TRBJ2-1, with a tentative D call TRBD2 (6 bases). V was clipped by 5 bases and J by 7 bases, with 24 bases between them. The CDR3 is 17 amino acids. Germline V gene lookup returns CDR1 MNHEY and CDR2 SVGEGT. As DNA, the CDR3 is TGTGCCAGCAGTCTCCCCTCGGCGGAGACTAGGAGTAATGAGCAGTTCTTC. Its translation: CASSLPSAETRSNEQFF.